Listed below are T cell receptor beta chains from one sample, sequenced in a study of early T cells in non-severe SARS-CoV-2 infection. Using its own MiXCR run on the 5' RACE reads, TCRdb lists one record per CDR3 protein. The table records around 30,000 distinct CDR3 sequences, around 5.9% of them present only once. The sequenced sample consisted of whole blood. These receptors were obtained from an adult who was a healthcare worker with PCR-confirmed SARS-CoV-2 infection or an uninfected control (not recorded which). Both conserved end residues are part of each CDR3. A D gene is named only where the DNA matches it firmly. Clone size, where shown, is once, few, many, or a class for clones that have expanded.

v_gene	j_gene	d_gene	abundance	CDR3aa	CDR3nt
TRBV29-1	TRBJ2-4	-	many	CSVEDTLAKNIQYF	TGCAGCGTTGAAGATACATTAGCCAAAAACATTCAGTACTTC
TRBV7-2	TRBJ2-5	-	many	CASSLQGYETQYF	TGTGCCAGCAGCCTTCAGGGTTACGAGACCCAGTACTTC
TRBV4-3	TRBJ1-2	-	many	CASSQGGRGNYGYTF	TGCGCCAGCAGCCAGGGGGGCCGCGGAAACTATGGCTACACCTTC
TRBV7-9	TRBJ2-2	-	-	CASSLAGELFF	TGTGCCAGCAGCTTGGCCGGGGAGCTGTTTTTT
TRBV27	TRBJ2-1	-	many	CASSPRASYNEQFF	TGTGCCAGCAGTCCAAGGGCATCCTACAATGAGCAGTTCTTC
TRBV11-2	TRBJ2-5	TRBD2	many	CASSSQAGGYQETQYF	TGTGCCAGCAGCTCTCAAGCGGGGGGGTACCAAGAGACCCAGTACTTC
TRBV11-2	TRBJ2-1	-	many	CASSLGGRQFF	TGTGCCAGCAGCTTAGGCGGTCGCCAGTTCTTC
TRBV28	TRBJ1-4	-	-	CASRPSLGLGEKLFF	TGTGCCAGCAGACCATCACTCGGATTGGGTGAAAAACTGTTTTTT
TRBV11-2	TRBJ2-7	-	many	CASSLDLLEQYF	TGTGCCAGCAGCTTAGATCTTCTCGAGCAGTACTTC
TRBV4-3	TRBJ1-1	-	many	CASSQDSVGVTEAFF	TGCGCCAGCAGCCAAGATAGCGTAGGGGTTACTGAAGCTTTCTTT
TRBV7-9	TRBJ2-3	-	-	CASSSGGFSTDTQYF	TGTGCCAGCAGCTCCGGGGGTTTTAGCACAGATACGCAGTATTTT
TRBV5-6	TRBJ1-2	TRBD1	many	CASSRDSNNYGYTF	TGTGCCAGCAGCCGGGACAGTAACAACTATGGCTACACCTTC
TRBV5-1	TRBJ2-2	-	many	CASAAENTGELFF	TGCGCCAGCGCGGCGGAAAACACCGGGGAGCTGTTTTTT
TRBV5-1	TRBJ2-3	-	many	CASRWAGASRDTQYF	TGCGCCAGCAGATGGGCGGGGGCGTCGCGGGATACGCAGTATTTT
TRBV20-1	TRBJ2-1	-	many	CSARRTEQTGKEQFF	TGCAGTGCTAGGCGCACAGAACAAACAGGAAAAGAGCAGTTCTTC
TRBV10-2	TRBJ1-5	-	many	CASRQRQGSNQPQHF	TGCGCCAGCAGACAGAGGCAGGGTAGCAATCAGCCCCAGCATTTT
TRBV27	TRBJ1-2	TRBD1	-	CASSSHRGQVYGYTF	TGTGCCAGCAGTTCCCACAGGGGGCAGGTCTATGGCTACACCTTC
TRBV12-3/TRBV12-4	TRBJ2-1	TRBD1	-	CASSRGQGRYNEQFF	TGTGCCAGCAGCCGGGGACAGGGGAGATACAATGAGCAGTTCTTC
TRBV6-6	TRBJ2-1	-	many	CASRDRGASSYNEQFF	TGTGCCAGCAGGGACCGGGGCGCCAGCTCCTACAATGAGCAGTTCTTC
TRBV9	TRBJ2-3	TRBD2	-	CASRSGSGGGDTQYF	TGTGCCAGCAGAAGCGGGTCGGGCGGGGGAGATACGCAGTATTTT
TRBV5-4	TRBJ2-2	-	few	CASTRPGGEAGELFF	TGTGCCAGCACCCGACCTGGGGGTGAAGCCGGGGAGCTGTTTTTT
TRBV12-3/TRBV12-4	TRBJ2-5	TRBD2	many	CASSFPSGGAGETQYF	TGTGCCAGCAGTTTCCCTAGCGGGGGGGCAGGGGAGACCCAGTACTTC
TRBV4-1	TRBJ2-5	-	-	CASSQEEIMGSGTQYF	TGCGCCAGCAGCCAAGAGGAAATCATGGGTAGTGGGACCCAGTACTTC
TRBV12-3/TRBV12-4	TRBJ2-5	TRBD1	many	CASALIGTGNFETQYF	TGTGCCAGCGCCTTAATCGGGACAGGGAATTTTGAGACCCAGTACTTC
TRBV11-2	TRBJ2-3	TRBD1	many	CASSFRGDTQYF	TGTGCCAGCAGCTTCAGGGGGGATACGCAGTATTTT
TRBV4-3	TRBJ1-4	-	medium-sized	CASSQVSGAGLEKLFF	TGCGCCAGCAGCCAAGTGTCTGGGGCCGGTTTAGAAAAACTGTTTTTT
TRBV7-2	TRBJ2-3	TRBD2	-	CASSTSGGGLDTQYF	TGTGCCAGCAGCACCTCGGGGGGGGGCTTGGATACGCAGTATTTT
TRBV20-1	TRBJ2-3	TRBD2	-	CSARDGEGADTQYF	TGCAGTGCTAGAGATGGGGAGGGCGCAGATACGCAGTATTTT
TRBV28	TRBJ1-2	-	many	CASSLYGTRGYTF	TGTGCCAGCAGTTTATACGGAACGAGGGGCTACACCTTC
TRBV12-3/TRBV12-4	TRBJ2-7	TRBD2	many	CASSWTSGTHEQYF	TGTGCCAGCAGTTGGACTAGCGGCACTCACGAGCAGTACTTC
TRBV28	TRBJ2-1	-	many	CASSPSSYNEQFF	TGTGCCAGCAGTCCCTCTTCCTACAATGAGCAGTTCTTC
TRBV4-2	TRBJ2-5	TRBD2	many	CASSQDLGWRGGQETQYF	TGTGCCAGCAGCCAAGACTTAGGTTGGCGGGGGGGGCAAGAGACCCAGTACTTC
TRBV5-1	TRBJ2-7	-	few	CASSFNYSPLYEQYF	TGCGCCAGCAGCTTTAACTACTCCCCCCTCTACGAGCAGTACTTC
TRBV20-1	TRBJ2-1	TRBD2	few	CSARDYRGGKNEQFF	TGCAGTGCTAGAGATTACCGGGGGGGCAAAAATGAGCAGTTCTTC
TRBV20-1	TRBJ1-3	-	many	CSAREVAASGNTIYF	TGCAGTGCTAGAGAGGTCGCAGCCTCTGGAAACACCATATATTTT
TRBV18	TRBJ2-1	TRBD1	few	CASSPQTGSSYNEQFF	TGTGCCAGCTCACCACAGACAGGGTCGTCCTACAATGAGCAGTTCTTC
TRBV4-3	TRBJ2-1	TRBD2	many	CASSQESSGDYNEQFF	TGCGCCAGCAGCCAAGAGTCTAGCGGGGATTACAATGAGCAGTTCTTC
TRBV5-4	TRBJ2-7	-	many	CASSLSTGGEQYF	TGTGCCAGCAGCTTGTCAACAGGCGGCGAGCAGTACTTC